This T cell receptor (beta chain) was sequenced during a study of blood T cell repertoires in COVID-19. Assay: immunoSEQ multiplex PCR; the TCRdb copy retains only in-frame clones and omits some. The table has 350,000 or so clones, more than 70% seen once. Germline V gene lookup returns CDR1 LNHDA and CDR2 SQIVND (reference sequence). The CDR3 has 15 amino acids. V shed 1 base and J shed 3 bases, with 12 bases lying between them. The sequence was collected from a woman between 55 and 75 years old with COVID-19, enrolled during active disease. The sequenced material came from peripheral blood. V gene TRBV19 combines with J gene TRBJ1-2; no clear D. CDR3 residues: CASSIGTQRYYGYTF. The CDR3 coding sequence is TGTGCCAGTAGTATAGGAACCCAGAGGTACTATGGCTACACCTTC.